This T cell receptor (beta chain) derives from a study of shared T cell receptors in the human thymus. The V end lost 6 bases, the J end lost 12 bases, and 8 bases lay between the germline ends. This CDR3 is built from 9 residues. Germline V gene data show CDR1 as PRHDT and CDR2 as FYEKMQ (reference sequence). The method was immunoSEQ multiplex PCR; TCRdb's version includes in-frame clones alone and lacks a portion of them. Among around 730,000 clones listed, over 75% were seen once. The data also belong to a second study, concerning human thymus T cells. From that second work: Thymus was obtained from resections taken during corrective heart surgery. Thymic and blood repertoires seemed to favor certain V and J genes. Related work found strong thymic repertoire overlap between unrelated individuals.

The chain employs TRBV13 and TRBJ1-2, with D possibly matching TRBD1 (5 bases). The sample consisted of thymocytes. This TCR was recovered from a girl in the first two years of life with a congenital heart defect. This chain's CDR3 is CASSGGDTF. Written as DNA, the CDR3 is TGTGCCAGCAGTGGGGGGGACACCTTC.